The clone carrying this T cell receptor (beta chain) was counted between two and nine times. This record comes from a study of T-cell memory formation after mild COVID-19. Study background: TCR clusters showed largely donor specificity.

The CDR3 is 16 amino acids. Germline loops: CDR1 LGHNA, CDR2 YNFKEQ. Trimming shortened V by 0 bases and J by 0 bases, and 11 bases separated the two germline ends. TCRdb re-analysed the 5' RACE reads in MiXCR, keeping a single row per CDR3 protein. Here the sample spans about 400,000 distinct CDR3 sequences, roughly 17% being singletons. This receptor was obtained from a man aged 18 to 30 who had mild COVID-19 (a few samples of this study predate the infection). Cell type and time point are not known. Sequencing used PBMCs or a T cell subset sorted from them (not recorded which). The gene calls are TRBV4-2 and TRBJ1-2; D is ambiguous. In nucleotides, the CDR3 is TGTGCCAGCAGCCAAGATTTGGCCAGACCTAACTATGGCTACACCTTC. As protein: CASSQDLARPNYGYTF.